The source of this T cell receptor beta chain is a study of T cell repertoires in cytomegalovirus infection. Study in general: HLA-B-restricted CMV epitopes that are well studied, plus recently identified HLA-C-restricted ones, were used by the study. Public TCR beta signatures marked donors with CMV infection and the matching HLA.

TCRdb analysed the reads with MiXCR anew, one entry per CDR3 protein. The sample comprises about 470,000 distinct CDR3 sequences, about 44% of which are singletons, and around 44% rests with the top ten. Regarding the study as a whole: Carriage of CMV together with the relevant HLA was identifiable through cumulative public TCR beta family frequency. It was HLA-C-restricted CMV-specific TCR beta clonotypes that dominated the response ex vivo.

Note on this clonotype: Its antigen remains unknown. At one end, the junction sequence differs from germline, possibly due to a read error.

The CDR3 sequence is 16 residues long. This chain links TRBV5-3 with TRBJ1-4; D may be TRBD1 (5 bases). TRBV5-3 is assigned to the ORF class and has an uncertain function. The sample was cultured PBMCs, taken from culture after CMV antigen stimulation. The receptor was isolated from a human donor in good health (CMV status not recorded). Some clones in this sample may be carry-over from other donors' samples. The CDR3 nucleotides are TGTGCCAGCAGCTTGCCCCCCTCAGGGCGGCAGGAAAAACTGTTTTTT. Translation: CASSLPPSGRQEKLFF.